This TCR beta chain came from a study of CD8 T cells in ankylosing spondylitis. Overall study findings and caveats: Significantly higher representation of disease-linked clones was reported for matched ankylosing spondylitis synovial fluid. In peripheral blood, disease-linked CD8+ clones occurred at relatively low frequencies. It appeared that ankylosing spondylitis blood was characterized by a TCR beta motif of seven or eight highly homologous variants.

Generation of TCR beta libraries employed quantitative 5'-RACE incorporating molecular barcodes. TCRdb itself ran the 5' RACE reads through MiXCR, one entry per CDR3 protein. The sample holds about 540,000 distinct CDR3 sequences, approximately 11% seen once. Regarding this clonotype: Its target is not known.

Source material: blood, either unsorted or a sorted T cell fraction (not recorded which). The clonotype originates from a male donor with ankylosing spondylitis.

CDR3 bases: TGCAGTGCCAGCGGACAGGGGAGGAGTTACGAGCAGTACTTC. Translated: CSASGQGRSYEQYF. The chain is built from TRBV20-1 and TRBJ2-7, with 9 bases fitting TRBD1. This CDR3 has 14 amino acids. Per the germline V gene, CDR1 is DFQATT and CDR2 is SNEGSKA (reference sequence). Unmatched junction bases numbered 10, after V lost 6 bases and J lost 4 bases.